This T cell receptor beta chain was sequenced in a study of shared clonotypes between healthy human individuals. All participating donors were Caucasian adults from Nashville, Tennessee. Findings and limits, study-wide: In the sorted subsets, rarefaction showed sequencing was incomplete despite large depth. A handful of donors showed sharing of about 4.6% of naive CD4 clonotypes.

Genomic DNA of every subset was divided equally among multiple immunoSEQ plates. Data came from immunoSEQ multiplex PCR; TCRdb stores just in-frame clones and leaves some out. The repertoire has some 2,400,000 clones, almost 96% of them found once; the top ten carry approximately 0.13%. Notes on this clone: Antigen: not known.

Germline V CDR1 and CDR2: ENHRY, SYGVKD. With 3 bases clipped from V and 12 bases from J, the junction kept 10 bases outside the gene matches. This CDR3 is 14 amino acids long. The sequenced sample was naive CD4+ T cells sorted from blood. Subset described: CD45RA+ positively selected. The chain has TRBV10-3 and TRBJ2-3; 9 bases are shared with TRBD1. This TCR derives from a young man in good health. The CDR3 region has the DNA TGTGCCATCAGTGATAATCTTCCGGGACAGGGACAGTATTTT. It is translated as CAISDNLPGQGQYF.